These 25 T cell receptor beta chains originate from one sample sequenced in a study of T-cell memory formation after mild COVID-19. TCRdb re-analysed the 5' RACE reads in MiXCR, keeping a single row per CDR3 protein. This sample has about 150,000 distinct CDR3 sequences, with roughly a quarter found just once. The material sequenced was PBMCs or a T cell subset sorted from them (not recorded which). The receptor source for this set is an adult woman who had mild COVID-19 (a few samples of this study predate the infection). Cell type and time point are not known.

In this sample, this clonotype turned up a few times. The rearrangement joins TRBV5-1 to TRBJ2-1; TRBD2 matches at 8 bases. CDR1 is SGHRS, CDR2 YFSETQ, per germline. The CDR3 has 16 residues. Germline trimming cut 0 bases from V and 3 bases from J; bases unmatched to any gene: 5. CDR3 nucleotide sequence: TGCGCCAGCAGCTTGGCGGGACTAGGTCTCTACAATGAGCAGTTCTTC. Translation gives CASSLAGLGLYNEQFF.

The V gene is TRBV29-1, the J gene TRBJ2-2; possibly TRBD2 for D (5 bases). From germline, CDR1 is SQVTM and CDR2 ANQGSEA. Trimming pared 3 bases from V and 1 base from J, leaving 6 bases between. This CDR3 comprises 13 residues. The CDR3 nucleotides read TGCAGCGTTGAGAGGGAGAACACCGGGGAGCTGTTTTTT. It codes for CSVERENTGELFF.

This clonotype has more than one count but fewer than ten. V is TRBV11-2 and J is TRBJ2-3; 8 bases match TRBD2. This CDR3 is built from 16 residues. Germline V gene lookup returns CDR1 SGHAT and CDR2 FQNNGV. Trimming removed 1 base from V and 2 bases from J; junction bases left unmatched: 5. The CDR3 DNA is TGTGCCAGCAGCTTAGGGACTAGCAGAACCACAGATACGCAGTATTTT. Residues: CASSLGTSRTTDTQYF.

In its sample, this clonotype was seen once. The J gene is TRBJ2-5, the V gene TRBV30; D unresolved. V was shortened by 3 bases and J by 3 bases, with 5 bases between the two germline ends. Germline V gives CDR1 GTSNPN, CDR2 SVGIG (reference sequence). The CDR3 length is 11 residues. The CDR3 is CAWRSKETQYF. Here the CDR3 DNA reads TGTGCCTGGAGATCCAAAGAGACCCAGTACTTC.

V usage is TRBV4-1 and J usage is TRBJ2-7, with 7 bases identical to TRBD1. The trim removed 0 bases at V and 3 bases at J, leaving 5 bases unmatched. There are 15 residues in the CDR3. Germline V gene sequence: CDR1 MGHRA, CDR2 YSYEKL. The CDR3: CASSQDGAGGYEQYF. In DNA form, the CDR3 reads TGCGCCAGCAGCCAAGATGGGGCAGGGGGCTACGAGCAGTACTTC.

This clonotype has only a few counts. CDR3 coding DNA: TGTGCCACCAGTGACTTACTGCCTCGACTAGCGGAAAGATCCTACAATGAGCAGTTCTTC. This translates into CATSDLLPRLAERSYNEQFF. This rearrangement joins TRBV24-1 to TRBJ2-1; 9 bases map to TRBD2. CDR1 and CDR2 from the germline V gene are KGHDR and SFDVKD. The CDR3 totals 20 residues. The ends lost 4 bases at V and 1 base at J; junction bases unmatched: 16.

This clonotype was observed a handful of times. The rearrangement joins TRBV20-1 to TRBJ1-2; a possible D gene is TRBD1 (5 bases). With 0 bases removed from V and 0 bases from J, the gap between germline ends came to 14 bases. CDR1 is DFQATT, CDR2 SNEGSKA, per germline (reference sequence). This CDR3 spans 16 amino acids. CDR3 coding DNA: TGCAGTGCTAGAGATTTGAGGGACCCTCCTAACTATGGCTACACCTTC. It translates to CSARDLRDPPNYGYTF.

This rearrangement joins TRBV12-3 or TRBV12-4 to TRBJ1-5; the D is unclear. This CDR3 contains 13 residues. V shed 9 bases and J shed 2 bases, with 11 bases lying between them. The CDR3 sequence: CASGQVRNQPQHF. CDR3 sequence (DNA): TGTGCCAGTGGGCAGGTACGCAATCAGCCCCAGCATTTT.

The V and J genes are TRBV6-5 and TRBJ2-7; TRBD2 matches 7 bases. Trimming cost V 1 base and J 5 bases; bases outside gene matches: 11. CDR3 length: 16 residues. In germline, CDR1 is MNHEY, CDR2 SVGAGI. The CDR3 coding sequence is TGTGCCAGCAGTTACTTATTTGGCGGGAGTCCAAACGAGCAGTACTTC. Protein: CASSYLFGGSPNEQYF.

The chain combines TRBV4-1 with TRBJ1-4, with D perhaps matching TRBD1 (6 bases). CDR3 length: 15 residues. From germline, CDR1 is MGHRA and CDR2 YSYEKL. Trimming cost V 0 bases and J 7 bases, with 12 bases left between them. The chain's CDR3 is CASSQENRDAEKLFF. In nucleotides, the CDR3 is TGCGCCAGCAGCCAAGAGAACAGGGACGCTGAAAAACTGTTTTTT.

The rearrangement links TRBV5-4 to TRBJ2-7, with D uncertain. Looked up from germline, CDR1 is SGHNT and CDR2 is YYREEE (reference sequence). Trimming pared 3 bases from V and 0 bases from J, leaving 7 bases between. The CDR3 has 13 residues. The CDR3 sequence is CASSSWSSYEQYF. The CDR3 DNA sequence: TGTGCCAGCAGCTCTTGGAGCTCCTACGAGCAGTACTTC.

This clonotype was seen more than once but under ten times. The genes are TRBV4-3 and TRBJ2-7, with TRBD1 matching 9 bases. CDR1 is LGHNA and CDR2 is YSLEER in the germline V gene. There are 16 residues in the CDR3. J gave up 5 bases and V 0 bases, and 8 bases lay outside the gene matches. The CDR3 spells CASSQDTGQGYDEQYF. CDR3 DNA sequence: TGCGCCAGCAGCCAAGATACGGGACAGGGCTACGACGAGCAGTACTTC.

This clonotype was recorded a few times. The J gene is TRBJ2-3, the V gene TRBV19; D is unclear. This CDR3 has 13 amino acids. From germline, CDR1 is LNHDA and CDR2 SQIVND (reference sequence). V gave up 3 bases and J gave up 6 bases, with 10 bases separating them. DNA of the CDR3: TGTGCCAGTAGTATCCGGTTGGGGGATACGCAGTATTTT. Translated, it gives CASSIRLGDTQYF.

The sample holds a few counts of this clonotype. The chain combines TRBV20-1 with TRBJ2-7, with 7 bases aligning to TRBD2. The CDR3 is made up of 13 amino acids. Per germline, CDR1 DFQATT and CDR2 SNEGSKA (reference sequence). The CDR3 coding sequence is TGCATTCCATGGGAGGGGTCCAACTACGAGCAGTACTTC. Protein product: CIPWEGSNYEQYF.

The CDR3 loop is CASSLASSPLHF. CDR3 nucleotide sequence: TGTGCCAGCAGCTTAGCCTCCTCACCCCTCCACTTT. The gene calls are TRBV7-6 and TRBJ1-6; D is uncertain. This CDR3 comprises 12 residues. With 0 bases removed from V and 10 bases from J, the gap between germline ends came to 4 bases. Germline lookup yields CDR1 SGHVS and CDR2 FNYEAQ.

This clonotype turned up a few times. The CDR3 region is CASSLGDRGAKNIQYF. The DNA for the CDR3 is TGCGCCAGCAGCTTGGGAGACAGGGGAGCCAAAAACATTCAGTACTTC. The V gene is TRBV5-1, the J gene TRBJ2-4; TRBD1 matches 8 bases. V lost 0 bases, J lost 0 bases, and 2 bases stayed unmatched. The CDR3 spans 16 residues. Germline V gene lookup returns CDR1 SGHRS and CDR2 YFSETQ. Filled out from reference TRBV5-1 and TRBJ2-4, the complete variable domain reads KAGVTQTPRYLIKTRGQQVTLSCSPISGHRSVSWYQQTPGQGLQFLFEYFSETQRNKGNFPGRFSGRQFSNSRSEMNVSTLELGDSALYLCASSLGDRGAKNIQYFGAGTRLSVL.

The CDR3 spells CASSDRGVSNQPQHF. CDR3 DNA: TGTGCCAGCAGTGACAGGGGGGTTAGCAATCAGCCCCAGCATTTT. The rearrangement links TRBV6-5 to TRBJ1-5, with 9 bases aligning to TRBD1. Germline-derived CDR1 and CDR2 are MNHEY and SVGAGI. The CDR3 is made up of 15 amino acids. After removal of 5 bases from V and 0 bases from J, the junction contained 2 bases not matched to a gene.

This clonotype has just a few counts. The chain couples TRBV20-1 to TRBJ1-3; TRBD1 matches at 7 bases. The V gene's germline CDR1 is DFQATT and CDR2 SNEGSKA (reference sequence). The length of the CDR3 is 13 residues. The CDR3: CTPQGSSGNTIYF. CDR3 DNA: TGCACTCCACAGGGGAGCTCTGGAAACACCATATATTTT.

This clonotype has more than one count but fewer than ten. The rearrangement uses TRBV27 and TRBJ2-7, with 7 positions matching TRBD1. There are 15 residues in the CDR3. Trimming cost V 5 bases and J 5 bases; bases outside gene matches: 12. Germline V gene lookup returns CDR1 MNHEY and CDR2 SMNVEV (reference sequence). Written as DNA, the CDR3 is TGTGCCAGCAGTCCATCCGACAGGGACCGCGACGAGCAGTACTTC. It specifies CASSPSDRDRDEQYF.

V usage is TRBV27 and J usage is TRBJ2-6; 16 bases are shared with TRBD2. Germline lookup yields CDR1 MNHEY and CDR2 SMNVEV (reference sequence). V shed 7 bases and J 2 bases; nucleotides not matched to a gene: 8. This CDR3 is built from 19 residues. In DNA, the CDR3 is TGTGCCAGCACGGGACTAGCGGGAGGGTCCCTAGCTGGGGCCAACGTCCTGACTTTC. This gives the protein CASTGLAGGSLAGANVLTF.

This clonotype was seen a few times. The chain employs TRBV19 and TRBJ1-5; no clear D gene. Trimming took off 6 bases at V and 3 bases at J, with 21 bases between the two ends. This CDR3 comprises 17 residues. Per germline, CDR1 LNHDA and CDR2 SQIVND (reference sequence). For the CDR3, the DNA is TGTGCCAGTAGCCCAATGGGGTGGACTCTGAACAATCAGCCCCAGCATTTT. Protein sequence: CASSPMGWTLNNQPQHF. Looking up the rest from reference TRBV19 and TRBJ1-5 gives the full variable domain: DGGITQSPKYLFRKEGQNVTLSCEQNLNHDAMYWYRQDPGQGLRLIYYSQIVNDFQKGDIAEGYSVSREKKESFPLTVTSAQKNPTAFYLCASSPMGWTLNNQPQHFGDGTRLSIL.

The chain has TRBV9 and TRBJ1-2; no clear D gene. CDR1 is SGDLS and CDR2 is YYNGEE in the germline V gene. The CDR3 is made up of 14 amino acids. Trimming took 1 base from V and 2 from J, leaving 9 bases between them. The CDR3 nucleotides read TGTGCCAGCAGCGTAAGTTCCGAGAACTATGGCTACACCTTC. It specifies CASSVSSENYGYTF. The variable domain in full, with the rest retrieved from reference TRBV9 and TRBJ1-2, is DSGVTQTPKHLITATGQRVTLRCSPRSGDLSVYWYQQSLDQGLQFLIQYYNGEERAKGNILERFSAQQFPDLHSELNLSSLELGDSALYFCASSVSSENYGYTFGSGTRLTVV.

There are a few counts of this clonotype. This chain joins TRBV5-1 and TRBJ2-1; D uncertain. V lost 2 bases and J lost 0, with 9 bases in between. CDR1 and CDR2 (germline): SGHRS, YFSETQ. This CDR3 spans 15 amino acids. This chain's CDR3 is CASSFSTGSYNEQFF. The CDR3 DNA follows: TGCGCCAGCAGCTTTTCTACCGGCTCCTACAATGAGCAGTTCTTC.

This clonotype was seen a handful of times. This chain joins TRBV12-3 or TRBV12-4 and TRBJ2-7; D possibly corresponds to TRBD2 (6 bases). V was pared by 6 bases and J by 11 bases, with 26 bases between. This CDR3 spans 15 amino acids. CDR3 residues: CASSSGTSRIGWKYF. For the CDR3, the DNA is TGTGCCAGCAGCTCCGGAACTAGCCGCATCGGTTGGAAGTACTTC.

This clonotype showed up just a few times. V is TRBV6-1 and J is TRBJ2-7; D remains unclear. Germline CDR1 reads MNHNS; CDR2 reads SASEGT. V lost 6 bases, J lost 0 bases, and 15 bases lay in between. CDR3 length equals 15 residues. The CDR3 is CASRPTISSSYEQYF. The CDR3 bases are TGTGCCAGCAGGCCTACTATATCGAGCTCCTACGAGCAGTACTTC.